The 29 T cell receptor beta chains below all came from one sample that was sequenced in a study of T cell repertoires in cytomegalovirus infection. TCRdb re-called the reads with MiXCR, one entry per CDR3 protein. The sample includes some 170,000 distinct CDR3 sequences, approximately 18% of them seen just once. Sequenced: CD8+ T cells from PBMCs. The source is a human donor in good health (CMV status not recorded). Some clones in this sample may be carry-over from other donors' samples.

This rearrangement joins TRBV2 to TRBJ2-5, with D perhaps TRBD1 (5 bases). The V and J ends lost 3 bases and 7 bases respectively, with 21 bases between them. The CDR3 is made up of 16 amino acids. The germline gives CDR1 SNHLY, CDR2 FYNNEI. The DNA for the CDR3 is TGTGCCAGCAGTGAGGAATCTGGCAGGGAAGTGGGGACCCAGTACTTC. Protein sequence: CASSEESGREVGTQYF.

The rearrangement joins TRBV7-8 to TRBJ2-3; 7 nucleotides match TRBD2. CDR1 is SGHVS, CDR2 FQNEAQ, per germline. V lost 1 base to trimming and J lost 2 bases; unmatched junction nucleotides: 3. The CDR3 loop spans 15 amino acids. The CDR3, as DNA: TGTGCCAGCAGCTTAGAAGCGGGACCCACAGATACGCAGTATTTT. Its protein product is CASSLEAGPTDTQYF.

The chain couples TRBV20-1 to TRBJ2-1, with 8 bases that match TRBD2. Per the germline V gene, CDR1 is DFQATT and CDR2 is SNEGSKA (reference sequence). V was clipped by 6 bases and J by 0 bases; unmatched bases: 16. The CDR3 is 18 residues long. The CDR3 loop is CSAPSGSGAFFSYNEQFF. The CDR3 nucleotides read TGCAGTGCCCCGTCGGGTAGCGGGGCCTTCTTCTCCTACAATGAGCAGTTCTTC.

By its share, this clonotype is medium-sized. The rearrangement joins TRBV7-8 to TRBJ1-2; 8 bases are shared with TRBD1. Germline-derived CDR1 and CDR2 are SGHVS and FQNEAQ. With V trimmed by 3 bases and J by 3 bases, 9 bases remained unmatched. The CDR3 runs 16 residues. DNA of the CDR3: TGTGCCAGCAGCTTTCACCGGGAACAGGGGGACTATGGCTACACCTTC. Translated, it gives CASSFHREQGDYGYTF.

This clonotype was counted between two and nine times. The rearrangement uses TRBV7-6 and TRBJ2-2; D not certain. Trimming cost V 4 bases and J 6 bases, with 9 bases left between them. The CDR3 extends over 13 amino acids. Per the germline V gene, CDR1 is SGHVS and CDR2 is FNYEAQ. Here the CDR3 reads CASSSLISGELFF. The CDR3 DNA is TGTGCCAGCAGCTCCCTAATCTCCGGGGAGCTGTTTTTT.

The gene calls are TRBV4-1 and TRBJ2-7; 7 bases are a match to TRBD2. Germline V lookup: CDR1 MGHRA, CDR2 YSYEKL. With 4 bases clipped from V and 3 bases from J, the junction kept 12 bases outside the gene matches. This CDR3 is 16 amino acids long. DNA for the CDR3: TGCGCCAGCAGCCTCGGGGAGGGAGGAGGTTTCTACGAGCAGTACTTC. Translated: CASSLGEGGGFYEQYF.

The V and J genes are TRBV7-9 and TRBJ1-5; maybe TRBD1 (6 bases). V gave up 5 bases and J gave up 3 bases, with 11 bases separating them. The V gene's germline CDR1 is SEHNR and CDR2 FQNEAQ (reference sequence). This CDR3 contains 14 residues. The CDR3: CASSPDRYNQPQHF. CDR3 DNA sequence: TGTGCCAGCAGCCCGGACAGATACAATCAGCCCCAGCATTTT.

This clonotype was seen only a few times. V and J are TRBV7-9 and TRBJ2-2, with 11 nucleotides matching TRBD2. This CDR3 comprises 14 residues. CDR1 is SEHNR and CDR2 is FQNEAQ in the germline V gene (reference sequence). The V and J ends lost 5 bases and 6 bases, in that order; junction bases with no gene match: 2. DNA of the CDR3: TGTGCCAGCAGCGCGGGACTAGCGGCCGGGGAGCTGTTTTTT. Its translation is CASSAGLAAGELFF.

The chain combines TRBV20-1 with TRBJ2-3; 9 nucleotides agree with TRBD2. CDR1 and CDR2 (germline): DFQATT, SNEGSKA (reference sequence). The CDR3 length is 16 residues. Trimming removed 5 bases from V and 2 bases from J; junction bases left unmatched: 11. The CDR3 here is CSAPEKTSGPTDTQYF. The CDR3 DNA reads TGCAGTGCTCCAGAAAAGACTAGCGGACCCACAGATACGCAGTATTTT.

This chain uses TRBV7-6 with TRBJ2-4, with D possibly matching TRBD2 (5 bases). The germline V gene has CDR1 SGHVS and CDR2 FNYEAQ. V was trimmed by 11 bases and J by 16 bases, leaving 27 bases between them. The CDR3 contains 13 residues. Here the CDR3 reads CALSALAKNIDYF. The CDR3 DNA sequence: TGTGCCTTGAGCGCGCTAGCCAAAAACATTGATTACTTC. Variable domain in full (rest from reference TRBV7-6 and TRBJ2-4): GAGVSQSPRYKVTKRGQDVALRCDPISGHVSLYWYRQALGQGPEFLTYFNYEAQQDKSGLPNDRFSAERPEGSISTLTIQRTEQRDSAMYRCALSALAKNIDYFGAGTRLSVL.

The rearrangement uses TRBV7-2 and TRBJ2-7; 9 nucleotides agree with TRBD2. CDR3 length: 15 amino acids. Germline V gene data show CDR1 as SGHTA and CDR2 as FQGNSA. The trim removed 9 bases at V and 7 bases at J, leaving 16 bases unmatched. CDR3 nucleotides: TGTGCCAGTACTGCTTCGGCAGCGGGGGGAACGGAGCAGTACTTC. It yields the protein CASTASAAGGTEQYF.

CDR3 nucleotide sequence: TGTGCCAGCAGTCCGACAGGGATATACGAGCAGTACTTC. It specifies CASSPTGIYEQYF. This chain links TRBV6-2 or TRBV6-3 with TRBJ2-7, with 7 nucleotides matching TRBD1. The V segment lost 5 bases and the J segment 4 bases; nucleotides outside the gene matches: 5. CDR3 length: 13 amino acids. The V gene's germline CDR1 is MNHEY and CDR2 SVGEGT.

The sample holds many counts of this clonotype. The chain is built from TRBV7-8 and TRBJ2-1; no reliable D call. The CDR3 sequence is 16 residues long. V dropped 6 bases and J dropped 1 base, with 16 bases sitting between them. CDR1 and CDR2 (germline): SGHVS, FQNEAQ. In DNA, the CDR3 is TGTGCCAGCAGTCCTGGCGGAGCAGAATCCTACAATGAGCAGTTCTTC. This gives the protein CASSPGGAESYNEQFF.

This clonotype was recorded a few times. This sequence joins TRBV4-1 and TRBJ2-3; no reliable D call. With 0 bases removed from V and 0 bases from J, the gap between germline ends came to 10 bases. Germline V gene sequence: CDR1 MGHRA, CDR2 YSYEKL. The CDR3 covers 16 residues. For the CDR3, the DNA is TGCGCCAGCAGCCAAGATGTCGGCAGAAGCACAGATACGCAGTATTTT. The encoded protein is CASSQDVGRSTDTQYF.

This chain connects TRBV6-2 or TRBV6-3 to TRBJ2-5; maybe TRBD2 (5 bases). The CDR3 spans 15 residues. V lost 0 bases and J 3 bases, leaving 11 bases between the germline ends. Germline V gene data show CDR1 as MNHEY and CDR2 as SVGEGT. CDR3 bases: TGTGCCAGCAGTTACTCGTTCGGGGTAGAAGAGACCCAGTACTTC. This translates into CASSYSFGVEETQYF.

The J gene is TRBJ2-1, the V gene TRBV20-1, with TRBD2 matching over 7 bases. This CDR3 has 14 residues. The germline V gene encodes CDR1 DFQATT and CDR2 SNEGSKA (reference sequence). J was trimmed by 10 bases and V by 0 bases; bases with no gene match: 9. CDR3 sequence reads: CSARDPQRGREQFF. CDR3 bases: TGCAGTGCTAGAGATCCCCAGCGGGGTAGGGAGCAGTTCTTC.

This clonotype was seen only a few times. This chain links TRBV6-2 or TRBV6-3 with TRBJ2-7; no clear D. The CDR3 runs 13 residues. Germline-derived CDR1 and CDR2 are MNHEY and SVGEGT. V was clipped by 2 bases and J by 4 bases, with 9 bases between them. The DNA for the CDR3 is TGTGCCAGCAGTTACCCGGCAGATTACGAGCAGTACTTC. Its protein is CASSYPADYEQYF.

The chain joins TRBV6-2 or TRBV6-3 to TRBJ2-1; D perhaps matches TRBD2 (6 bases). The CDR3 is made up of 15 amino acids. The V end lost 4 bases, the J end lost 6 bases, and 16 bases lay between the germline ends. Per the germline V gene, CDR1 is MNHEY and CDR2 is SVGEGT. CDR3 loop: CASSFPSDYGNEQFF. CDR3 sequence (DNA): TGTGCCAGCAGTTTCCCCTCGGACTACGGCAATGAGCAGTTCTTC.

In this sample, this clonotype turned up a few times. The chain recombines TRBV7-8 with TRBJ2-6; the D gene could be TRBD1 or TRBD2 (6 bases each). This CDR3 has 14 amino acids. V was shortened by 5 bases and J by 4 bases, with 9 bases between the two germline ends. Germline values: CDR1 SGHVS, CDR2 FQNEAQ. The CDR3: CASSGGPGANVLTF. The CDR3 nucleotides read TGTGCCAGCAGCGGGGGGCCCGGGGCCAACGTCCTGACTTTC. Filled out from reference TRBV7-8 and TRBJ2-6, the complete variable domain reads GAGVSQSPRYKVAKRGQDVALRCDPISGHVSLFWYQQALGQGPEFLTYFQNEAQLDKSGLPSDRFFAERPEGSVSTLKIQRTQQEDSAVYLCASSGGPGANVLTFGAGSRLTVL.

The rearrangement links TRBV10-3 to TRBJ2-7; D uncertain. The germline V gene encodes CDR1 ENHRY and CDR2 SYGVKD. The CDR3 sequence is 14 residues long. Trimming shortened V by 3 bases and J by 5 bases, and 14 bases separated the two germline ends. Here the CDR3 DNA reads TGTGCCATCAGTGAAAGTCGCGCCCAGGACGAGCAGTACTTC. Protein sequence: CAISESRAQDEQYF.

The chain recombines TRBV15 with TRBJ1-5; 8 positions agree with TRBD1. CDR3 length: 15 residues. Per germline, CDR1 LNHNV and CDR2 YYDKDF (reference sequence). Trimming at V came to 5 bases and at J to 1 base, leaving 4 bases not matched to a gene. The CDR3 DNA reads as TGTGCCACCAGCGGCTGGACAGGGAGCAATCAGCCCCAGCATTTT. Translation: CATSGWTGSNQPQHF.

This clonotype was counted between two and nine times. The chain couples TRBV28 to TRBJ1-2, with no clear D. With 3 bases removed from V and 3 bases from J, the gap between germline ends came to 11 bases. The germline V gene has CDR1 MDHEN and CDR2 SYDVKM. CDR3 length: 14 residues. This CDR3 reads CASSFVGAYYGYTF. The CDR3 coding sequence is TGTGCCAGCAGTTTTGTCGGAGCTTACTATGGCTACACCTTC.

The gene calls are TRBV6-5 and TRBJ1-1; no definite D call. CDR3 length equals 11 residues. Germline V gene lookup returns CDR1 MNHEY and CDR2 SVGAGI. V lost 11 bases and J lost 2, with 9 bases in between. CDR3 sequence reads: CAVGSNTEAFF. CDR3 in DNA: TGTGCCGTGGGGTCCAACACTGAAGCTTTCTTT.

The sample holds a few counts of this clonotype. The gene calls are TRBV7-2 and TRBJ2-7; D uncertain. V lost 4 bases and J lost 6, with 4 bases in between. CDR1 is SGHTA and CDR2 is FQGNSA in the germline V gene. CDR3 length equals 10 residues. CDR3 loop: CASSSLEQYF. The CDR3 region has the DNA TGTGCCAGCAGCTCCCTCGAGCAGTACTTC.

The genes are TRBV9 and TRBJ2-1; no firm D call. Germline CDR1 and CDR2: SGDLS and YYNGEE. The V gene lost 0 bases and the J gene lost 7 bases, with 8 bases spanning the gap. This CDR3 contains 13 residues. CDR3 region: CASSVEWRNEQFF. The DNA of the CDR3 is TGTGCCAGCAGCGTAGAGTGGAGAAATGAGCAGTTCTTC.

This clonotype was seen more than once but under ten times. The chain's CDR3 is CASTGSSPNYGYTF. In DNA form, the CDR3 reads TGTGCCAGCACAGGGTCCTCACCCAACTATGGCTACACCTTC. The chain recombines TRBV7-2 with TRBJ1-2, with D perhaps matching TRBD1 (5 bases). Trimming stripped 7 bases from V and 2 bases from J, with 14 bases between. Germline CDR1 reads SGHTA; CDR2 reads FQGNSA. The CDR3 spans 14 residues.

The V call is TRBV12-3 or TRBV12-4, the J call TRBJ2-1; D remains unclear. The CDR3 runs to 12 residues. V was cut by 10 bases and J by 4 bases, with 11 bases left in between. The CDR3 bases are TGTGCCACCACTCCCATGTACAATGAGCAGTTCTTC. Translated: CATTPMYNEQFF.

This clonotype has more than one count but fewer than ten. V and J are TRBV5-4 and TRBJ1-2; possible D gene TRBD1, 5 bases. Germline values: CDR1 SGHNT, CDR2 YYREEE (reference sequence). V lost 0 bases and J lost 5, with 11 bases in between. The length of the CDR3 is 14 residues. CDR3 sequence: CASSLVGDPYGYTF. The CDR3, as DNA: TGTGCCAGCAGCTTGGTGGGGGATCCGTATGGCTACACCTTC. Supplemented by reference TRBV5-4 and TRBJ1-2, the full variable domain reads ETGVTQSPTHLIKTRGQQVTLRCSSQSGHNTVSWYQQALGQGPQFIFQYYREEENGRGNFPPRFSGLQFPNYSSELNVNALELDDSALYLCASSLVGDPYGYTFGSGTRLTVV.

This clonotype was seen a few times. The CDR3 loop is CASSLASGGGSDTQYF. The CDR3 nucleotides are TGTGCCAGCAGCTTAGCTAGCGGGGGGGGATCAGATACGCAGTATTTT. The V call is TRBV7-2, the J call TRBJ2-3; TRBD2 agrees at 11 bases. This CDR3 spans 16 amino acids. After removal of 0 bases from V and 4 bases from J, the junction contained 3 bases not matched to a gene. CDR1 and CDR2 from the germline V gene are SGHTA and FQGNSA.